The 20 T cell receptor beta chains presented below share a single source sample, sequenced in a study of T cell repertoires in cytomegalovirus infection. MiXCR was run by TCRdb on the reads, yielding one entry per CDR3 protein. The sample carries some 130,000 distinct CDR3 sequences, roughly 8.2% recorded once. Sequenced sample: PBMCs. The receptors were gathered from a human donor in good health (CMV status not recorded). Some clones in this sample may be carry-over from other donors' samples.

This clonotype was observed many times. The chain is built from TRBV27 and TRBJ2-7; TRBD1 aligns across 7 bases. V lost 6 bases, J lost 0 bases, and 8 bases stayed unmatched. Germline loops: CDR1 MNHEY, CDR2 SMNVEV (reference sequence). The CDR3 extends over 15 amino acids. The DNA of the CDR3 is TGTGCCAGCAGGCCGGGACAGATCCTCTCCTACGAGCAGTACTTC. Amino acids: CASRPGQILSYEQYF.

Comments on this clonotype: Since a much larger clone is just one base distant, this may be a read error. The V and J genes are TRBV2 and TRBJ2-3; the D call may be TRBD1 or TRBD2 (5 bases each). This CDR3 is built from 14 residues. Trimming cost V 8 bases and J 1 base, with 13 bases left between them. The germline gives CDR1 SNHLY, CDR2 FYNNEI. In DNA, the CDR3 is TGTGCCAGCCTCGGGACGGCAGGCACAGATACGCAGTATTTT. It yields the protein CASLGTAGTDTQYF. Drawing the rest from reference TRBV2 and TRBJ2-3, the complete variable domain is EPEVTQTPSHQVTQMGQEVILRCVPISNHLYFYWYRQILGQKVEFLVSFYNNEISEKSEIFDDQFSVERPDGSNFTLKIRSTKLEDSAMYFCASLGTAGTDTQYFGPGTRLTVL.

This chain's CDR3 is CASSPGSNYGYTF. CDR3 coding DNA: TGTGCCAGCTCACCCGGTTCTAACTATGGCTACACCTTC. This chain uses TRBV18 with TRBJ1-2; D gene unclear. CDR1 KGHSH and CDR2 LQKENI come from the germline V gene. This CDR3 spans 13 amino acids. V shed 3 bases and J shed 0 bases, with 5 bases lying between them.

This clonotype was observed a few times. A much larger clone differs by one base, so this may be a read error. This rearrangement joins TRBV5-5 to TRBJ1-5; the D is unclear. The germline gives CDR1 SGHKS, CDR2 YYEKEE (reference sequence). V lost 0 bases to trimming and J lost 0 bases, with 7 bases between them. The CDR3 runs to 15 residues. CDR3: CASSLGGYSNQPQHF. The CDR3 DNA is TGTGCCAGCAGCTTGGGTGGGTATAGCAATCAGCCCCAGCATTTT. The full variable domain, its missing parts supplied by reference TRBV5-5 and TRBJ1-5, is DAGVTQSPTHLIKTRGQQVTLRCSPISGHKSVSWYQQVLGQGPQFIFQYYEKEERGRGNFPDRFSARQFPNYSSELNVNALLLGDSALYLCASSLGGYSNQPQHFGDGTRLSIL.

In this sample, this clonotype turned up many times. The rearrangement joins TRBV28 to TRBJ1-1; 7 nucleotides match TRBD1. V gave up 5 bases and J gave up 3 bases; unmatched junction bases: 6. In germline, CDR1 is MDHEN, CDR2 SYDVKM. The CDR3 covers 14 residues. The CDR3 DNA follows: TGTGCCAGCAGTCCCCGACAGGGACACACTGAAGCTTTCTTT. It specifies CASSPRQGHTEAFF. Filled out from reference TRBV28 and TRBJ1-1, the complete variable domain reads DVKVTQSSRYLVKRTGEKVFLECVQDMDHENMFWYRQDPGLGLRLIYFSYDVKMKEKGDIPEGYSVSREKKERFSLILESASTNQTSMYLCASSPRQGHTEAFFGQGTRLTVV.

This clonotype was counted many times. The rearrangement uses TRBV7-9 and TRBJ2-6; 9 bases are a match to TRBD1. J lost 4 bases, V lost 6 bases, and 13 bases had no gene match. This CDR3 contains 18 residues. The germline CDR1 and CDR2 sequences are SEHNR and FQNEAQ (reference sequence). The CDR3: CASRPPGQGLPGANVLTF. Written as DNA, the CDR3 is TGTGCCAGCAGGCCTCCGGGACAGGGTTTACCCGGGGCCAACGTCCTGACTTTC.

This clonotype was seen many times. The rearrangement joins TRBV11-2 to TRBJ2-7, with TRBD2 matching 8 bases. The germline CDR1 and CDR2 sequences are SGHAT and FQNNGV. V was clipped by 6 bases and J by 7 bases; unmatched bases: 11. The CDR3 is 14 residues long. The CDR3 reads CASRASGPAGEQYF. In DNA form, the CDR3 reads TGTGCCAGCAGGGCTAGCGGGCCAGCTGGGGAGCAGTACTTC.

This rearrangement joins TRBV6-2 or TRBV6-3 to TRBJ1-4; 11 nucleotides agree with TRBD1. CDR3 size: 15 residues. Germline V gene sequence: CDR1 MNHEY, CDR2 SVGEGT. V was pared by 7 bases and J by 8 bases, with 9 bases of the junction left unmatched. CDR3 sequence reads: CASTGLGQGGEKLFF. The CDR3 nucleotides are TGTGCCAGCACCGGACTGGGACAGGGGGGCGAAAAACTGTTTTTT.

A remark on this clonotype: A read error is possible here, since a much larger clone lies one base away. CDR3 nucleotides: TGCGCCAGCAGCTTCGGTCGTACGGACATACCAGATACGCAGTATTTT. Protein: CASSFGRTDIPDTQYF. The rearrangement links TRBV5-1 to TRBJ2-3, with a tentative D call TRBD1 (5 bases). V gave up 2 bases and J gave up 4 bases, with 17 bases separating them. The CDR3 is 16 residues long. Germline lookup yields CDR1 SGHRS and CDR2 YFSETQ.

J is TRBJ2-7 and V is TRBV20-1, with TRBD2 matching 14 bases. The germline gives CDR1 DFQATT, CDR2 SNEGSKA (reference sequence). The CDR3 loop spans 16 amino acids. J lost 4 bases, V lost 0 bases, and 5 bases had no gene match. CDR3 loop: CSARDRRTSGGYEQYF. For the CDR3, the DNA is TGCAGTGCTAGAGACCGGAGGACTAGCGGGGGGTACGAGCAGTACTTC.

The CDR3 region is CATNLGGPTGELFF. DNA of the CDR3: TGTGCCACCAATCTCGGGGGCCCGACCGGGGAGCTGTTTTTT. This chain joins TRBV12-3 or TRBV12-4 and TRBJ2-2; D is tentatively TRBD1 or TRBD2 (6 bases each). The CDR3 spans 14 residues. V was clipped by 10 bases and J by 5 bases, with 17 bases between them.

Ten or more counts support this clonotype. The J gene is TRBJ2-2, the V gene TRBV20-1; 8 bases map to TRBD2. Trimming at V came to 3 bases and at J to 4 bases, leaving 7 bases not matched to a gene. The CDR3 totals 15 residues. Germline V gene data show CDR1 as DFQATT and CDR2 as SNEGSKA (reference sequence). CDR3 sequence: CSARRRGGGTGELFF. The CDR3 region has the DNA TGCAGTGCTAGGAGACGGGGGGGAGGCACCGGGGAGCTGTTTTTT.

This clonotype was seen ten or more times. The rearrangement uses TRBV7-9 and TRBJ1-2; D is unresolved. The CDR3 totals 15 residues. Trimming left V 4 bases short and J 4 bases short, with 16 bases between. Per germline, CDR1 SEHNR and CDR2 FQNEAQ (reference sequence). Here the CDR3 DNA reads TGTGCCAGCAGCTCAATCCTGGCGCTCTCCTATGGCTACACCTTC. Protein product: CASSSILALSYGYTF. The complete variable domain, with remaining parts taken from reference TRBV7-9 and TRBJ1-2, reads DTGVSQNPRHKITKRGQNVTFRCDPISEHNRLYWYRQTLGQGPEFLTYFQNEAQLEKSRLLSDRFSAERPKGSFSTLEIQRTEQGDSAMYLCASSSILALSYGYTFGSGTRLTVV.

This clonotype came up many times. The gene calls are TRBV25-1 and TRBJ1-6; a weak D match, TRBD1 (5 bases). CDR3 length: 12 amino acids. Between the trimmed V and J ends, which lost 7 bases and 7 bases, there was a span of 8 bases. Germline CDR1 reads MGHDK; CDR2 reads SYGVNS. This chain's CDR3 is CASTGGNSPLHF. In DNA form, the CDR3 reads TGTGCCAGCACTGGGGGAAATTCACCCCTCCACTTT.

This clonotype was found a few times. V is TRBV20-1 and J is TRBJ2-3, with unresolved D. The CDR3 totals 12 residues. Trimming took 5 bases from V and 4 from J, leaving 10 bases between them. Looked up from germline, CDR1 is DFQATT and CDR2 is SNEGSKA (reference sequence). The DNA for the CDR3 is TGCAGTGCTTCCCCGAACCCAGATACGCAGTATTTT. This gives the protein CSASPNPDTQYF.

In this sample, this clonotype turned up many times. The chain uses TRBV12-3 or TRBV12-4 and TRBJ2-3, with D hard to call. The CDR3 has 14 amino acids. Trimming shortened V by 0 bases and J by 0 bases, and 4 bases separated the two germline ends. The CDR3 region is CASSLARSTDTQYF. DNA for the CDR3: TGTGCCAGCAGTTTAGCCCGTAGCACAGATACGCAGTATTTT.

The rearrangement links TRBV7-6 to TRBJ2-1; 9 bases match TRBD2. V gave up 5 bases and J gave up 10 bases; unmatched junction bases: 21. Looked up from germline, CDR1 is SGHVS and CDR2 is FNYEAQ. The CDR3 runs to 18 residues. In DNA form, the CDR3 reads TGTGCCAGCAGCCCGACTAGCGGTGCAATGATTGGTCAGAGGGAGCAGTTCTTC. It specifies CASSPTSGAMIGQREQFF.

Many counts were recorded for this clonotype. The gene calls are TRBV4-1 and TRBJ1-5; D is undetermined. The CDR3 is 13 amino acids. V was shortened by 4 bases and J by 5 bases, with 9 bases between the two germline ends. Germline-derived CDR1 and CDR2 are MGHRA and YSYEKL. The CDR3 sequence is CASSRMEDQPQHF. The CDR3 DNA sequence: TGCGCCAGCAGCCGTATGGAAGATCAGCCCCAGCATTTT.

This clonotype occurred many times. The V gene is TRBV27, the J gene TRBJ2-2; tentative D call: TRBD2 (5 bases). Germline lookup yields CDR1 MNHEY and CDR2 SMNVEV (reference sequence). V was pared by 8 bases and J by 1 base, with 11 bases between. CDR3 size: 14 residues. CDR3 amino acids: CASQDLGNTGELFF. The CDR3 DNA is TGTGCCAGCCAGGACTTAGGGAACACCGGGGAGCTGTTTTTT.

This clonotype was observed at least ten times. This rearrangement joins TRBV12-5 to TRBJ1-1, with 7 bases that match TRBD1. This CDR3 spans 13 amino acids. Germline V gene data show CDR1 as LGHNT and CDR2 as FRNRAP. J gave up 1 base and V 6 bases, and 2 bases lay outside the gene matches. The CDR3 protein is CASGGQRNTEAFF. In DNA, the CDR3 is TGTGCTAGTGGGGGACAGCGGAACACTGAAGCTTTCTTT.